The 23 T cell receptor beta chains below all came from one sample that was sequenced in a study of graft-versus-host responses after intestinal transplantation. Produced via immunoSEQ multiplex PCR; TCRdb's table is partial and in-frame only. The sample yields roughly 110,000 clones, roughly 86% seen once. Their recognized antigens are unknown. The sample consisted of unstimulated CD4+ T cells sorted from spleen or lymph node cells, taken before transplant. The receptor set was obtained from a human donor who was the organ donor for an intestinal transplant.

This clone was counted a few times. V usage is TRBV5-5 and J usage is TRBJ1-3; TRBD1 is a possible D gene (5 bases). V was cut by 4 bases and J by 1 base, with 12 bases left in between. The CDR3 totals 15 residues. CDR1 and CDR2 from the germline V gene are SGHKS and YYEKEE (reference sequence). The DNA of the CDR3 is TGTGCCAGCAGCAACTCAAGGGGTTCTGGAAACACCATATATTTT. It translates to CASSNSRGSGNTIYF.

The chain uses TRBV14 and TRBJ2-5, with 8 bases fitting TRBD1. The CDR3 is 16 residues long. With V trimmed by 2 bases and J by 5 bases, 10 bases remained unmatched. Germline V gives CDR1 SGHDN, CDR2 FVKESK. CDR3 nucleotide sequence: TGTGCCAGCAGCCAAACTTCCACAGGGGGACGGGAGACCCAGTACTTC. This encodes CASSQTSTGGRETQYF.

Of note for this clone: At the DNA level, this CDR3 is encoded by other sequences in the same sample as well. The V call is TRBV7-9, the J call TRBJ1-2; a weak D match, TRBD1 (5 bases). This CDR3 has 13 residues. V shed 0 bases and J shed 4 bases, with 6 bases lying between them. Per germline, CDR1 SEHNR and CDR2 FQNEAQ (reference sequence). CDR3 residues: CASSLAQGYGYTF. CDR3 bases: TGTGCCAGCAGCTTAGCGCAGGGCTATGGCTACACCTTC.

In DNA form, the CDR3 reads TGTGCCCTCGGACAAGTCAGCACAGATACGCAGTATTTT. This gives the protein CALGQVSTDTQYF. The genes are TRBV18 and TRBJ2-3; D perhaps matches TRBD1 (5 bases). CDR3 length equals 13 residues. Germline CDR1 KGHSH, CDR2 LQKENI. Trimming shortened V by 11 bases and J by 0 bases, and 12 bases separated the two germline ends.

The chain is built from TRBV7-2 and TRBJ2-2; D is ambiguous. Germline V lookup: CDR1 SGHTA, CDR2 FQGNSA. This CDR3 region has 14 residues. V was clipped by 1 base and J by 9 bases, with 12 bases between them. CDR3 residues: CASSLDTLGRELFF. The CDR3 DNA reads as TGTGCCAGCAGCTTAGATACCCTAGGCAGGGAGCTGTTTTTT.

The chain is built from TRBV4-2 and TRBJ1-2, with 8 nucleotides matching TRBD1. In germline, CDR1 is LGHNA, CDR2 YNFKEQ. V was clipped by 3 bases and J by 4 bases; unmatched bases: 7. CDR3 length: 15 residues. The CDR3 DNA follows: TGTGCCAGCAGCCAGAGCGGACAGGGCCTCTATGGCTACACCTTC. Translated: CASSQSGQGLYGYTF.

This clone was seen a handful of times. The CDR3 region is CASSFGLAGSRTDTQYF. Here the CDR3 DNA reads TGTGCCAGCAGCTTCGGACTAGCGGGAAGCCGCACAGATACGCAGTATTTT. The chain carries TRBV7-9 and TRBJ2-3; 12 positions match TRBD2. From germline, CDR1 is SEHNR and CDR2 FQNEAQ (reference sequence). V dropped 3 bases and J dropped 1; count of bases not matched to a gene: 5. This CDR3 has 17 amino acids.

CDR3 protein: CASSHPQGTGELFF. In DNA, the CDR3 is TGTGCCAGCAGCCATCCACAGGGGACCGGGGAGCTGTTTTTT. This chain links TRBV4-2 with TRBJ2-2; TRBD1 aligns across 7 bases. Trimming removed 3 bases from V and 5 bases from J; junction bases left unmatched: 3. This CDR3 is built from 14 residues. Germline loops: CDR1 LGHNA, CDR2 YNFKEQ.

The chain combines TRBV6-1 with TRBJ1-5, with D unclear. The CDR3 runs 13 residues. The germline V gene has CDR1 MNHNS and CDR2 SASEGT. Trimming shortened V by 7 bases and J by 2 bases, and 9 bases separated the two germline ends. Written as DNA, the CDR3 is TGTGCCAGCACTCTCAGCGGCAATCAGCCCCAGCATTTT. Protein product: CASTLSGNQPQHF.

V gene TRBV2 combines with J gene TRBJ2-2; a weak D match, TRBD1 (6 bases). Deletions cut 6 bases from V and 3 bases from J, with 14 bases between. The germline V gene has CDR1 SNHLY and CDR2 FYNNEI. This CDR3 is built from 15 residues. DNA of the CDR3: TGTGCCAGCAGAAAAACCGGGACACACACCGGGGAGCTGTTTTTT. Amino acid sequence: CASRKTGTHTGELFF.

This chain connects TRBV21-1 to TRBJ2-1; the table's D gene call, TRBD1, was not cross checked with the DNA. TRBV21-1 is given as a pseudogene. The CDR3 contains 13 residues. CDR3 nucleotides: TGTGCCAGCAGCAAAGAGGGGTTCCGAGAGCAGTTCTTC. This codes for CASSKEGFREQFF.

This chain links TRBV11-2 with TRBJ2-3; TRBD2 is a possible D gene (5 bases). Trimming took 4 bases from V and 6 from J, leaving 8 bases between them. The CDR3 is 12 residues long. Germline V gives CDR1 SGHAT, CDR2 FQNNGV. DNA of the CDR3: TGTGCCAGCAGCTCGCAGCGGGATACGCAGTATTTT. Translation: CASSSQRDTQYF.

The rearrangement joins TRBV6-1 to TRBJ2-1, with 7 bases that match TRBD1. The CDR3 is 13 residues long. The V segment lost 4 bases and the J segment 8 bases; nucleotides outside the gene matches: 5. CDR1 and CDR2 from the germline V gene are MNHNS and SASEGT. The CDR3 bases are TGTGCCAGCAGTGGTACAGGGGCGGATGAGCAGTTCTTC. The encoded protein is CASSGTGADEQFF.

The genes are TRBV7-9 and TRBJ1-1; tentative D call: TRBD1 (5 bases). Germline-derived CDR1 and CDR2 are SEHNR and FQNEAQ (reference sequence). Trimming shortened V by 2 bases and J by 0 bases, and 16 bases separated the two germline ends. The CDR3 runs 17 residues. The CDR3 sequence: CASSLSYLTEVNTEAFF. CDR3 bases: TGTGCCAGCAGCTTATCCTACCTGACAGAGGTGAACACTGAAGCTTTCTTT.

V and J are TRBV19 and TRBJ2-5; D not certain. The germline V gene has CDR1 LNHDA and CDR2 SQIVND (reference sequence). The V and J ends lost 3 bases and 4 bases respectively, with 18 bases between them. The CDR3 sequence is 16 residues long. Here the CDR3 reads CASSMESGTLAETQYF. The CDR3 nucleotides read TGTGCCAGTAGTATGGAATCGGGTACCCTCGCAGAGACCCAGTACTTC. The variable domain in full, with the rest retrieved from reference TRBV19 and TRBJ2-5, is DGGITQSPKYLFRKEGQNVTLSCEQNLNHDAMYWYRQDPGQGLRLIYYSQIVNDFQKGDIAEGYSVSREKKESFPLTVTSAQKNPTAFYLCASSMESGTLAETQYFGPGTRLLVL.

The rearrangement links TRBV6-5 to TRBJ2-2, with D unresolved. V lost 0 bases and J lost 4, with 3 bases in between. CDR1 and CDR2 (germline): MNHEY, SVGAGI. CDR3 length equals 13 residues. Written as DNA, the CDR3 is TGTGCCAGCAGTTACTCTTTCACCGGGGAGCTGTTTTTT. This translates into CASSYSFTGELFF.

The gene calls are TRBV5-6 and TRBJ1-5; 9 bases match TRBD1. In germline, CDR1 is SGHDT, CDR2 YYEEEE. V lost 4 bases and J lost 4; bases outside the gene matches: 6. The CDR3 covers 15 residues. CDR3 bases: TGTGCCAGCAGCGTAGGACAGGGGCTGAATCAGCCCCAGCATTTT. Translation gives CASSVGQGLNQPQHF.

The chain uses TRBV5-5 and TRBJ1-5; weak D call: TRBD1 (5 bases). The V gene lost 0 bases and the J gene lost 5 bases, with 9 bases spanning the gap. The CDR3 has 14 amino acids. CDR1 is SGHKS, CDR2 YYEKEE, per germline (reference sequence). The CDR3 protein is CASSLGGTYQPQHF. For the CDR3, the DNA is TGTGCCAGCAGCTTGGGTGGGACCTATCAGCCCCAGCATTTT.

The chain couples TRBV6-5 to TRBJ2-5, with D possibly TRBD2 on 6 matching bases. Trimming left V 7 bases short and J 5 bases short, with 20 bases between. This CDR3 is 15 amino acids long. Germline assignment: CDR1 MNHEY and CDR2 SVGAGI. The CDR3 is CASTPGGSHVETQYF. CDR3 nucleotide sequence: TGTGCCAGCACCCCTGGGGGGAGTCATGTGGAGACCCAGTACTTC.

V is TRBV11-2 and J is TRBJ1-2, with a possible D match to TRBD1 (5 bases). The CDR3 totals 16 residues. Germline CDR1 SGHAT, CDR2 FQNNGV. Trimming left V 4 bases short and J 0 bases short, with 15 bases between. The chain's CDR3 is CASSSPRRGSNYGYTF. The DNA for the CDR3 is TGTGCCAGCAGCTCCCCGAGGAGGGGCTCTAACTATGGCTACACCTTC.

This chain joins TRBV30 and TRBJ1-2; 9 bases are a match to TRBD1. The CDR3 is 14 residues long. CDR1 and CDR2 (germline): GTSNPN, SVGIG (reference sequence). Unmatched junction bases numbered 6, after V lost 3 bases and J lost 4 bases. CDR3 in DNA: TGTGCCTGGAGAAAACAGGGGGCTGGCTATGGCTACACCTTC. This encodes CAWRKQGAGYGYTF.

Regarding this clone: Other DNA sequences in this sample translate to the same CDR3. The V and J genes are TRBV9 and TRBJ2-3; 10 nucleotides line up with TRBD2. Trimming cost V 1 base and J 1 base; bases outside gene matches: 0. Looked up from germline, CDR1 is SGDLS and CDR2 is YYNGEE. This CDR3 comprises 15 residues. The DNA of the CDR3 is TGTGCCAGCAGCGTACTAGCGGGAGGCACAGATACGCAGTATTTT. Translating it yields CASSVLAGGTDTQYF.

The V gene is TRBV11-3, the J gene TRBJ1-5; a weak D match, TRBD1 (5 bases). V lost 4 bases and J 6 bases, leaving 13 bases between the germline ends. The CDR3 spans 14 residues. Germline V gene lookup returns CDR1 SGHNT and CDR2 YENEEA. Written as DNA, the CDR3 is TGTGCCAGCAGCTCCGGTGGGGCGGGTCAGCCCCAGCATTTT. This encodes CASSSGGAGQPQHF.